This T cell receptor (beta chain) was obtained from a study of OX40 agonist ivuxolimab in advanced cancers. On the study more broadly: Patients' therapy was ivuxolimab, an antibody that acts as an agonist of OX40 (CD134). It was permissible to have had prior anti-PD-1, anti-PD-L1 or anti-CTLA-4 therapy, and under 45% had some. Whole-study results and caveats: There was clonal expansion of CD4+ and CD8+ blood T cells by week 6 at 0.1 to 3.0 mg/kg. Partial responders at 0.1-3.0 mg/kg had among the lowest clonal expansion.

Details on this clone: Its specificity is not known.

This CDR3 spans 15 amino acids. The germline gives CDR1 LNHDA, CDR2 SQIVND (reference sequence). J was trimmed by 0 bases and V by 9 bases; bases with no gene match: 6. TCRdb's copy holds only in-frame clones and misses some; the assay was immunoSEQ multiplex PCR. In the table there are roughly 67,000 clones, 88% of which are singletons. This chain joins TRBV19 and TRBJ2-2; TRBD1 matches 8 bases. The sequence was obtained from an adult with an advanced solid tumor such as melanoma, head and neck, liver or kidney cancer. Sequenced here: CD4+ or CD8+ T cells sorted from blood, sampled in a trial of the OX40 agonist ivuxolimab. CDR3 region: CASRQGQTNTGELFF. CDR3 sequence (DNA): TGTGCCAGCCGACAGGGGCAGACGAACACCGGGGAGCTGTTTTTT.